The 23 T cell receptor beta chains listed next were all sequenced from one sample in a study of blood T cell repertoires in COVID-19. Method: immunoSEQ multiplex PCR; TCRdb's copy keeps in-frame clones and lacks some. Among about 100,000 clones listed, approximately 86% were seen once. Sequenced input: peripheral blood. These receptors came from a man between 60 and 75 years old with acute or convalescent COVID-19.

In nucleotides, the CDR3 is TGTGCCAGCAGCCCCCCGGGACAGAGCACAGATACGCAGTATTTT. Protein product: CASSPPGQSTDTQYF. V is TRBV6-2 or TRBV6-3 and J is TRBJ2-3; 7 bases are shared with TRBD1. Unmatched junction bases numbered 6, after V lost 6 bases and J lost 0 bases. The CDR3 totals 15 residues. CDR1 and CDR2 (germline): MNHEY, SVGEGT.

The CDR3 here is CASSVEGGLPEAFF. The CDR3 DNA reads as TGTGCCAGCAGCGTAGAAGGCGGACTGCCGGAAGCTTTCTTT. V usage is TRBV9 and J usage is TRBJ1-1; no firm D call. This CDR3 has 14 residues. V dropped 0 bases and J dropped 8 bases, with 14 bases sitting between them. Germline V gene lookup returns CDR1 SGDLS and CDR2 YYNGEE. Full variable domain (rest looked up from reference TRBV9 and TRBJ1-1): DSGVTQTPKHLITATGQRVTLRCSPRSGDLSVYWYQQSLDQGLQFLIQYYNGEERAKGNILERFSAQQFPDLHSELNLSSLELGDSALYFCASSVEGGLPEAFFGQGTRLTVV.

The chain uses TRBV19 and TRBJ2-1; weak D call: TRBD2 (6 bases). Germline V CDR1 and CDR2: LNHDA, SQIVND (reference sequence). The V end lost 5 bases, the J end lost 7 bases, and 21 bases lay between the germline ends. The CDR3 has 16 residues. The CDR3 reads CASSALRLATNNEQFF. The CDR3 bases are TGTGCCAGTAGTGCCCTACGGCTAGCGACAAATAATGAGCAGTTCTTC.

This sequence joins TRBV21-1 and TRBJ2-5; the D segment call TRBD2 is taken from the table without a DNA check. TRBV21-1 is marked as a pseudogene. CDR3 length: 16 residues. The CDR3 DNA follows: TGTGCCAGCAGCAAAGGTGGGCGTACTAGCCAAGAGACCCAGTACTTC. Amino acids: CASSKGGRTSQETQYF.

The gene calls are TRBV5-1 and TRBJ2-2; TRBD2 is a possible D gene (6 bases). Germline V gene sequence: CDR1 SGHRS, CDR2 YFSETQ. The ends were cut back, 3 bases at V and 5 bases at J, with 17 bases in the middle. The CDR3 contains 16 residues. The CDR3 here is CASSSGLATGTGELFF. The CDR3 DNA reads TGCGCCAGCAGCTCGGGCCTAGCGACTGGAACCGGGGAGCTGTTTTTT.

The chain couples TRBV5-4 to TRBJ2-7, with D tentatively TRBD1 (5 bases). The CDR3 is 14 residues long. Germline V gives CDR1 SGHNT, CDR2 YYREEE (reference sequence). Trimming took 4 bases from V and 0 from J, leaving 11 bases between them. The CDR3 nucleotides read TGTGCCAGCAGCACAACAACAGGCTCCTACGAGCAGTACTTC. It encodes CASSTTTGSYEQYF.

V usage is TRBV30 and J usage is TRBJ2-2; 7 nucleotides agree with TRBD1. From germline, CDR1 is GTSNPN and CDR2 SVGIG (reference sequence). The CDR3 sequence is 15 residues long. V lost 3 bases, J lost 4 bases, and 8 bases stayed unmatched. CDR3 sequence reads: CAWSAGTVGTGELFF. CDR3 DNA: TGTGCCTGGAGCGCCGGGACAGTGGGCACCGGGGAGCTGTTTTTT.

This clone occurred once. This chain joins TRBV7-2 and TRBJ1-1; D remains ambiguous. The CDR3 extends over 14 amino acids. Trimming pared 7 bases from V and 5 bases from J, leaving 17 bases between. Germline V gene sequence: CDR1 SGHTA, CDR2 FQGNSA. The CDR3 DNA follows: TGTGCCAGCACCAGGAGGACTAGTCCGACTGAAGCTTTCTTT. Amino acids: CASTRRTSPTEAFF.

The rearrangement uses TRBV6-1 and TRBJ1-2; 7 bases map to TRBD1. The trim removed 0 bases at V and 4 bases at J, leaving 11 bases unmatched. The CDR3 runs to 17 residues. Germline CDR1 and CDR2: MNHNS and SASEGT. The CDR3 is CASSEASRGSRGYGYTF. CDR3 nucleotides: TGTGCCAGCAGTGAAGCTTCCAGGGGGAGTCGAGGCTATGGCTACACCTTC.

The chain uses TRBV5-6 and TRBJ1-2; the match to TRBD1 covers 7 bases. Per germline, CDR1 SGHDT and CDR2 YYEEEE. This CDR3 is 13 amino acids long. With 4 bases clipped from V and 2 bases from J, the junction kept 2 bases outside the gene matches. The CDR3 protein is CASSPDRNYGYTF. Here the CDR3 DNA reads TGTGCCAGCAGCCCGGACAGGAACTATGGCTACACCTTC.

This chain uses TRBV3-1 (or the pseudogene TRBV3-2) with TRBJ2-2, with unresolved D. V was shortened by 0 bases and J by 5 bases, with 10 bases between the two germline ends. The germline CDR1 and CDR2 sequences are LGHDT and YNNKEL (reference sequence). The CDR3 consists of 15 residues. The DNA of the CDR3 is TGTGCCAGCAGCCAAGACATAGCCGGAACCGGGGAGCTGTTTTTT. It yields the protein CASSQDIAGTGELFF.

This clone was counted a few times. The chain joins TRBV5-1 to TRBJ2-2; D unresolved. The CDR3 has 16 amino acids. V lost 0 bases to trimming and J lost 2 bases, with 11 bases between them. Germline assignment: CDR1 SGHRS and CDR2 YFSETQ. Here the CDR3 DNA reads TGCGCCAGCAGCTTGGATTCGCAGTTAAACACCGGGGAGCTGTTTTTT. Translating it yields CASSLDSQLNTGELFF.

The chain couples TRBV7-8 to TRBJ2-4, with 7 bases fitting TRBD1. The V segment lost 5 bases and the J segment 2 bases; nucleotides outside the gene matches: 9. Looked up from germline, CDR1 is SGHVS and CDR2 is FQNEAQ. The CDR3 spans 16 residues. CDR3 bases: TGTGCCAGCAGCATACAAGGGGGCGCGTCCAAAAACATTCAGTACTTC. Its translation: CASSIQGGASKNIQYF.

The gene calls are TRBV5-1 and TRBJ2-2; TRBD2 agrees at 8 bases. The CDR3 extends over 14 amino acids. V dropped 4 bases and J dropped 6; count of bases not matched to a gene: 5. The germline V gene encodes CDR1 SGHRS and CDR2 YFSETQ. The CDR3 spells CASSGTSSSGELFF. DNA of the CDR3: TGCGCCAGCAGCGGGACTAGTAGCTCCGGGGAGCTGTTTTTT.

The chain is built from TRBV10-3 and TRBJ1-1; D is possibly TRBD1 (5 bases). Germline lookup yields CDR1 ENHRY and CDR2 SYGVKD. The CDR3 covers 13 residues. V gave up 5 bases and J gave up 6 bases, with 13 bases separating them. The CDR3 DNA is TGTGCCATCAGTTCGTTGGGGGGTGCTGAAGCTTTCTTT. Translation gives CAISSLGGAEAFF.

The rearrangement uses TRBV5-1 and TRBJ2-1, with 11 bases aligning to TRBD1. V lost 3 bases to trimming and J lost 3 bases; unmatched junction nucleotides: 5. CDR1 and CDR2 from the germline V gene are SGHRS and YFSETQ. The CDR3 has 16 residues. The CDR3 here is CASSSGGTGGYNEQFF. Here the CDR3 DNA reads TGCGCCAGCAGCTCGGGTGGGACAGGGGGCTACAATGAGCAGTTCTTC.

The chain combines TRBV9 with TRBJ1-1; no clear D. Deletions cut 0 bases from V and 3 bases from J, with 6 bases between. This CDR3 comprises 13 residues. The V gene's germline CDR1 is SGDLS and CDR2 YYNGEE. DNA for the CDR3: TGTGCCAGCAGCGTAGACGGAGACACTGAAGCTTTCTTT. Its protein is CASSVDGDTEAFF.

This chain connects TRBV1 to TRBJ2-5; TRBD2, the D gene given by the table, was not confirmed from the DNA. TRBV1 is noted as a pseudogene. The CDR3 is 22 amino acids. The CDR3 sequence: CTSSQVPPKPGLAGNRQETQYF. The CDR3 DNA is TGCACCAGCAGCCAAGTTCCCCCCAAACCGGGACTAGCGGGAAACCGCCAAGAGACCCAGTACTTC.

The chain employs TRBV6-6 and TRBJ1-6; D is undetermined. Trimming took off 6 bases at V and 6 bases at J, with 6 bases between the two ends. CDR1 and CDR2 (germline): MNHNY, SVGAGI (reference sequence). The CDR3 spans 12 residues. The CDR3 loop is CASRHSNSPLHF. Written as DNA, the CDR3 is TGTGCCAGCAGACACAGTAATTCACCCCTCCACTTT.

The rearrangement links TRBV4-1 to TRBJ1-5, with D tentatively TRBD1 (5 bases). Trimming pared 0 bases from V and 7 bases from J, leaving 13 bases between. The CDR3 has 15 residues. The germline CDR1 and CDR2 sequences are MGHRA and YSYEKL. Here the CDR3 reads CASSQERQGGQPQHF. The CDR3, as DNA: TGCGCCAGCAGCCAAGAGCGGCAGGGAGGACAGCCCCAGCATTTT.

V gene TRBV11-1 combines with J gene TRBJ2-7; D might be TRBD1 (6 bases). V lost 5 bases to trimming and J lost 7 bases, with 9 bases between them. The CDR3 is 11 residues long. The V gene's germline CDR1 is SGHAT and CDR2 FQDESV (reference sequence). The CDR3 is CASSLQGEQYF. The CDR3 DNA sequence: TGTGCCAGCAGCCTCCAGGGGGAGCAGTACTTC.

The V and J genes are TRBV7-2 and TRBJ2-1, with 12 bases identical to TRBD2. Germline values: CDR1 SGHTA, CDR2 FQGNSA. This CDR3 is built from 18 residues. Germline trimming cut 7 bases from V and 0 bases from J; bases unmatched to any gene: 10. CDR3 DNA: TGTGCCAGCACCACTCCGACTAGCGGGAGCCGCTCCTACAATGAGCAGTTCTTC. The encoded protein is CASTTPTSGSRSYNEQFF.

The CDR3 spells CASSSPDRGGKLFF. DNA of the CDR3: TGTGCCAGCAGTTCCCCCGACAGGGGCGGAAAACTGTTTTTT. This sequence joins TRBV28 and TRBJ1-4; 8 positions match TRBD1. Looked up from germline, CDR1 is MDHEN and CDR2 is SYDVKM. The V gene end was trimmed by 4 bases and the J gene end by 10 bases; junction bases not matched to a gene: 8. The length of the CDR3 is 14 residues.